Listed below are T cell receptor beta chains from one sample, sequenced in a study of CD8+ T cells in alopecia areata. Here immunoSEQ multiplex PCR was the method, and the copy in TCRdb shows in-frame clones only, minus some. The repertoire has about 140,000 clones, 45% to 60% of them found once; the top ten carry around 1%. This specimen consisted of CD4+ T cells sorted from blood, obtained at week 0. All receptors derive from a human donor with alopecia areata. CDR3s include the opening cysteine and the closing phenylalanine or tryptophan. The order of the fields is clone size, V gene, D gene, J gene, CDR3 DNA, CDR3 protein. D genes are given only for firm matches. Not all rows give a size; the values are once, few, many and, for expanded clones, a class.

clone size: .; V gene: TRBV4-3; D gene: .; J gene: TRBJ2-7; CDR3 DNA: TGCGCCAGCAGCCAAGATCCCAGCGCCTCCTACGAGCAGTACTTC; CDR3 protein: CASSQDPSASYEQYF
clone size: .; V gene: TRBV9; D gene: TRBD2; J gene: TRBJ2-7; CDR3 DNA: TGTGCCAGCAACCTAGCGGGAGAGCACTACGAGCAGTACTTC; CDR3 protein: CASNLAGEHYEQYF
clone size: .; V gene: TRBV5-1; D gene: TRBD2; J gene: TRBJ2-3; CDR3 DNA: TGCGCCAGCAGGGGACTAGCGGGATCATACGGCACAGATACGCAGTATTTT; CDR3 protein: CASRGLAGSYGTDTQYF
clone size: .; V gene: TRBV9; D gene: .; J gene: TRBJ2-2; CDR3 DNA: TGTGCCAGCAGCGTAGCCTGGCAGGGGATAGTAGGGGAGCTGTTTTTT; CDR3 protein: CASSVAWQGIVGELFF
clone size: .; V gene: TRBV25-1; D gene: TRBD1; J gene: TRBJ1-5; CDR3 DNA: TGTGCCAGCAGTGACCCCCTTTCCCGGACAGGGGATGATCAGCCCCAGCATTTT; CDR3 protein: CASSDPLSRTGDDQPQHF
clone size: .; V gene: TRBV7-9; D gene: .; J gene: TRBJ2-7; CDR3 DNA: TGTGCCAGCAGCCCATCAGGGCCTTTCTACGAGCAGTACTTC; CDR3 protein: CASSPSGPFYEQYF
clone size: few; V gene: TRBV4-2; D gene: TRBD1; J gene: TRBJ2-1; CDR3 DNA: TGTGCCAGCAGAACCGGACAGGGGGGAGACAATGAGCAGTTCTTC; CDR3 protein: CASRTGQGGDNEQFF
clone size: .; V gene: TRBV7-2; D gene: .; J gene: TRBJ2-7; CDR3 DNA: TGTGCCAGCAGCTTCCCGGACTTGGCCCGCTACGAGCAGTACTTC; CDR3 protein: CASSFPDLARYEQYF
clone size: .; V gene: TRBV30; D gene: TRBD1; J gene: TRBJ1-2; CDR3 DNA: TGTGCCTGGGTACCAGGGGGCGACTATGGCTACACCTTC; CDR3 protein: CAWVPGGDYGYTF
clone size: few; V gene: TRBV28; D gene: .; J gene: TRBJ2-1; CDR3 DNA: TGTGCCAGCAGTTTAGGGGACTCCGGTCCGTTCTTC; CDR3 protein: CASSLGDSGPFF
clone size: .; V gene: TRBV4-2; D gene: .; J gene: TRBJ2-5; CDR3 DNA: TGTGCCAGCAGCCAATCCCTCGGCTCCTCAACGGAGACCCAGTACTTC; CDR3 protein: CASSQSLGSSTETQYF
clone size: .; V gene: TRBV30; D gene: .; J gene: TRBJ2-5; CDR3 DNA: TGTGCCTGGAGTGTTCCCCGGACAAGGTCCATTGGGACCCAGTACTTC; CDR3 protein: CAWSVPRTRSIGTQYF
clone size: .; V gene: TRBV6-6; D gene: .; J gene: TRBJ1-5; CDR3 DNA: TGTGCCAGCAGTTACTCGAGCACAGGCCAGCCCCAGCATTTT; CDR3 protein: CASSYSSTGQPQHF
clone size: .; V gene: TRBV18; D gene: TRBD2; J gene: TRBJ2-7; CDR3 DNA: TGTGCCAGCTCAGCGACTAGCGGGGAGACGAACGAGCAGTACTTC; CDR3 protein: CASSATSGETNEQYF
clone size: few; V gene: TRBV19; D gene: .; J gene: TRBJ1-4; CDR3 DNA: TGTGCCAGCAGATTGGGTGCTAATGAAAAACTGTTTTTT; CDR3 protein: CASRLGANEKLFF
clone size: .; V gene: TRBV5-1; D gene: .; J gene: TRBJ2-7; CDR3 DNA: TGCGCCAGCAGAACGGACGGTCCGTCGGCGAGGTACTTC; CDR3 protein: CASRTDGPSARYF
clone size: .; V gene: TRBV4-1; D gene: TRBD2; J gene: TRBJ2-1; CDR3 DNA: TGCGCCAGCAGCCAAGGGGGGGCTAGCGGGAGTGGTGAGCAGTTCTTC; CDR3 protein: CASSQGGASGSGEQFF
clone size: few; V gene: TRBV6-6; D gene: TRBD2; J gene: TRBJ2-6; CDR3 DNA: TGTGCCAGCGGGAGGGGCGGCTCTGGGGCCAACGTCCTGACTTTC; CDR3 protein: CASGRGGSGANVLTF
clone size: .; V gene: TRBV7-9; D gene: .; J gene: TRBJ2-3; CDR3 DNA: TGTGCCAGCAGCTGGGGTGCCTCAGATACGCAGTATTTT; CDR3 protein: CASSWGASDTQYF
clone size: .; V gene: TRBV5-1; D gene: TRBD1; J gene: TRBJ1-4; CDR3 DNA: TGCGCCAGCAGCGAGGGACAGAGAAATGAAAAACTGTTTTTT; CDR3 protein: CASSEGQRNEKLFF
clone size: .; V gene: TRBV18; D gene: .; J gene: TRBJ1-2; CDR3 DNA: TGTGCCAGCTCACCACAGGGGTTCCATGGCTACACCTTC; CDR3 protein: CASSPQGFHGYTF
clone size: few; V gene: TRBV30; D gene: .; J gene: TRBJ2-5; CDR3 DNA: TGTGCCTGGAGTGCAAACTACCAAGAGACCCAGTACTTC; CDR3 protein: CAWSANYQETQYF
clone size: .; V gene: TRBV30; D gene: .; J gene: TRBJ1-1; CDR3 DNA: TGTGCCTGGAGTCCCAGTGGGTATCGGTGGAACACTGAAGCTTTCTTT; CDR3 protein: CAWSPSGYRWNTEAFF
clone size: few; V gene: TRBV29-1; D gene: .; J gene: TRBJ1-2; CDR3 DNA: TGCAGCGTTGGGTCAGGAGTTAACTATGGCTACACCTTC; CDR3 protein: CSVGSGVNYGYTF
clone size: once; V gene: TRBV15; D gene: .; J gene: TRBJ1-2; CDR3 DNA: TGTGCCTCCGGGGATCTCTATGGCTACACCTTC; CDR3 protein: CASGDLYGYTF
clone size: .; V gene: TRBV30; D gene: .; J gene: TRBJ1-2; CDR3 DNA: TGTGCCTGGAGTGTGCGGGCCGACTATGGCTACACCTTC; CDR3 protein: CAWSVRADYGYTF
clone size: .; V gene: TRBV5-1; D gene: TRBD2; J gene: TRBJ2-7; CDR3 DNA: TGCGCCAGCAACCGAGGACTAGCGGGAGGGATAACCTACGAGCAGTACTTC; CDR3 protein: CASNRGLAGGITYEQYF
clone size: .; V gene: TRBV30; D gene: TRBD1; J gene: TRBJ2-7; CDR3 DNA: TGTGCCTGGAGTAGGGGACAGGGGTCCTACGAGCAGTACTTC; CDR3 protein: CAWSRGQGSYEQYF
clone size: .; V gene: TRBV29-1; D gene: TRBD1; J gene: TRBJ2-7; CDR3 DNA: TGCAGCGTGACAGGGGCCCCCTACGAGCAGTACTTC; CDR3 protein: CSVTGAPYEQYF
clone size: .; V gene: TRBV7-2; D gene: .; J gene: TRBJ1-1; CDR3 DNA: TGTGCCAGCTCCGGTCGGGGCAAAGCTTTCTTT; CDR3 protein: CASSGRGKAFF
clone size: few; V gene: TRBV23-1; D gene: TRBD1; J gene: TRBJ1-3; CDR3 DNA: TGCGCCAGCAGTCACACCGGGACAGTGGACTCTGGAAACACCATATATTTT; CDR3 protein: CASSHTGTVDSGNTIYF
clone size: .; V gene: TRBV6-5; D gene: TRBD2; J gene: TRBJ2-5; CDR3 DNA: TGTGCCAGCAGTCGGCTAGCGGGATCAGAGACCCAGTACTTC; CDR3 protein: CASSRLAGSETQYF
clone size: .; V gene: TRBV29-1; D gene: TRBD1; J gene: TRBJ1-1; CDR3 DNA: TGCAGCGTTGATCCGGGACAGGGCACGGACACTGAAGCTTTCTTT; CDR3 protein: CSVDPGQGTDTEAFF
clone size: .; V gene: TRBV27; D gene: .; J gene: TRBJ2-1; CDR3 DNA: TGTGCCAGCAGTTTTGGACAGTCCGCTTCCTACAATGAGCAGTTCTTC; CDR3 protein: CASSFGQSASYNEQFF
clone size: .; V gene: TRBV7-9; D gene: .; J gene: TRBJ2-5; CDR3 DNA: TGTGCCAGCAGCCTGCACCTAGAGACCCAGTACTTC; CDR3 protein: CASSLHLETQYF
clone size: few; V gene: TRBV7-8; D gene: TRBD2; J gene: TRBJ2-5; CDR3 DNA: TGTGCCAGCAGCTTAGCGGGGACTAGCGGGAGAGGGGCCCAGTACTTC; CDR3 protein: CASSLAGTSGRGAQYF
clone size: .; V gene: TRBV6-5; D gene: .; J gene: TRBJ2-5; CDR3 DNA: TGTGCCAGCAGTCCCCCGGAGAGCGGCGAGACCCAGTACTTC; CDR3 protein: CASSPPESGETQYF
clone size: .; V gene: TRBV7-2; D gene: .; J gene: TRBJ2-1; CDR3 DNA: TGTGCCAGCAGCCAAAGGGACACGGCGCAGTTCTTC; CDR3 protein: CASSQRDTAQFF
clone size: .; V gene: TRBV29-1; D gene: .; J gene: TRBJ2-7; CDR3 DNA: TGCAGCGTTGAGGACGGCTCCTACGAGCAGTACTTC; CDR3 protein: CSVEDGSYEQYF
clone size: once; V gene: TRBV29-1; D gene: .; J gene: TRBJ2-1; CDR3 DNA: TGCAGCGTTGGGCGGGATGAGCAGTTCTTC; CDR3 protein: CSVGRDEQFF
clone size: few; V gene: TRBV2; D gene: .; J gene: TRBJ2-7; CDR3 DNA: TGTGCCAGCCGTAGCTCCTACGAGCAGTACTTC; CDR3 protein: CASRSSYEQYF